One and the same sample provided the 25 T cell receptor beta chains below, sequenced in a study of blood T cells in healthy people across ages. A second PCR, run for about 7 to 12 cycles, used a sample-barcoded 5' primer plus a J-beta primer mix. MiXCR was run by TCRdb on the 5' RACE reads, yielding one entry per CDR3 protein. This table has hundreds of thousands of distinct CDR3 sequences, about 55% appearing once. Sequencing was done on a sample of blood. These receptors all come from an older man in good health.

This clonotype has just one count. The J gene is TRBJ2-3, the V gene TRBV6-1; D is uncertain. With 0 bases removed from V and 0 bases from J, the gap between germline ends came to 10 bases. Looked up from germline, CDR1 is MNHNS and CDR2 is SASEGT. This CDR3 region has 16 residues. The CDR3 here is CASSEATRSSTDTQYF. The CDR3 DNA sequence: TGTGCCAGCAGTGAAGCTACCCGTAGTAGCACAGATACGCAGTATTTT.

The chain carries TRBV9 and TRBJ1-2; a weak D match, TRBD1 (5 bases). The germline V gene has CDR1 SGDLS and CDR2 YYNGEE. The CDR3 loop spans 15 amino acids. V was cut by 1 base and J by 3 bases, with 13 bases left in between. The CDR3 DNA is TGTGCCAGCAGCGTAAGGGCAGGGCAACACTATGGCTACACCTTC. This codes for CASSVRAGQHYGYTF.

Notes on this clonotype: One base away lies a much larger clone, so this may be a sequencing read error. The chain links TRBV10-3 to TRBJ2-1, with D unclear. The end of the DNA aligns better with TRBJ2-7, so the J call may be wrong. Germline values: CDR1 ENHRY, CDR2 SYGVKD. The CDR3 runs 15 residues. CDR3 nucleotides: TGTGCCATCAGTGAGGACCGAAGCTCCTACAATGAGCAGTACTTC. This sequence encodes CAISEDRSSYNEQYF.

This clonotype has only a few counts. The chain links TRBV27 to TRBJ2-1; 8 bases agree with TRBD2. Germline CDR1 is MNHEY and CDR2 is SMNVEV (reference sequence). This CDR3 has 15 residues. V trimming: 6 bases; J trimming: 8 bases; junction bases outside the gene matches: 12. The CDR3 region has the DNA TGTGCCAGCAGACGTCCGGGACTAGAAGCGGATGAGCAGTTCTTC. Protein: CASRRPGLEADEQFF.

This clonotype was counted only a few times. The rearrangement links TRBV14 to TRBJ2-1; 11 nucleotides align to TRBD2. The V and J ends lost 4 bases and 7 bases, in that order; junction bases with no gene match: 9. CDR1 SGHDN and CDR2 FVKESK come from the germline V gene. This CDR3 comprises 16 residues. The CDR3 here is CASSPNRLAGKNEQFF. The DNA of the CDR3 is TGTGCCAGCAGCCCGAACCGACTAGCGGGAAAGAATGAGCAGTTCTTC.

The V call is TRBV20-1, the J call TRBJ1-2; TRBD1 matches 7 bases. The germline CDR1 and CDR2 sequences are DFQATT and SNEGSKA (reference sequence). This CDR3 region has 13 residues. Losses at the gene ends were 6 bases for V and 4 bases for J; bases not matched to a gene: 8. The chain's CDR3 is CSAVQGVSYGYTF. As DNA, the CDR3 is TGCAGTGCCGTCCAGGGGGTTAGCTATGGCTACACCTTC.

The chain employs TRBV28 and TRBJ2-7; D gene uncertain. V was pared by 6 bases and J by 5 bases, with 11 bases between. The CDR3 sequence is 12 residues long. Germline V gene lookup returns CDR1 MDHEN and CDR2 SYDVKM. The CDR3 DNA follows: TGTGCCAGCAGGCCACGAAGTCACGAGCAGTACTTC. It is translated as CASRPRSHEQYF.

The rearrangement joins TRBV28 to TRBJ2-1; 7 bases are shared with TRBD1. CDR1 MDHEN and CDR2 SYDVKM come from the germline V gene. CDR3 length equals 14 residues. The V gene end was trimmed by 5 bases and the J gene end by 4 bases; junction bases not matched to a gene: 5. The CDR3 nucleotides are TGTGCCAGCAGTGGGACAGTGGGGTACAATGAGCAGTTCTTC. It encodes CASSGTVGYNEQFF.

This clonotype was counted between two and nine times. The gene calls are TRBV27 and TRBJ2-3; D possibly corresponds to TRBD2 (5 bases). Per the germline V gene, CDR1 is MNHEY and CDR2 is SMNVEV (reference sequence). This CDR3 contains 15 residues. V shed 2 bases and J shed 4 bases, with 13 bases lying between them. In nucleotides, the CDR3 is TGTGCCAGCAGTTTAGCGGGTAGTGAGTCAGATACGCAGTATTTT. It is translated as CASSLAGSESDTQYF.

The chain joins TRBV24-1 to TRBJ2-5, with 7 bases lining up with TRBD1. V dropped 3 bases and J dropped 5; count of bases not matched to a gene: 8. The CDR3 is made up of 15 amino acids. The germline gives CDR1 KGHDR, CDR2 SFDVKD. In nucleotides, the CDR3 is TGTGCCACCAGTGATCACAGGGGAACGGGGGAGACCCAGTACTTC. Translating gives CATSDHRGTGETQYF.

The chain recombines TRBV12-3 or TRBV12-4 with TRBJ2-7; 10 nucleotides align to TRBD2. The CDR3 totals 15 residues. With V trimmed by 3 bases and J by 7 bases, 9 bases remained unmatched. CDR3 in amino acids: CASSLGTSENNEQYF. The CDR3 region has the DNA TGTGCCAGCAGTTTGGGGACTAGCGAGAACAATGAGCAGTACTTC.

This chain connects TRBV6-5 to TRBJ2-1, with TRBD2 matching 7 bases. The CDR3 has 14 amino acids. The V segment lost 0 bases and the J segment 8 bases; nucleotides outside the gene matches: 4. Germline CDR1 and CDR2: MNHEY and SVGAGI. The CDR3, as DNA: TGTGCCAGCAGTTACTCGAGGCGGGAGTATGAGCAGTTCTTC. It codes for CASSYSRREYEQFF.

The CDR3: CATSSAGVPNTGELFF. The CDR3 DNA sequence: TGTGCCACCAGTTCTGCGGGAGTCCCGAACACCGGGGAGCTGTTTTTT. The V gene is TRBV24-1, the J gene TRBJ2-2; 7 bases agree with TRBD2. The CDR3 consists of 16 residues. V shed 6 bases, J shed 0 bases, and the junction held 6 bases outside the gene matches. The germline CDR1 and CDR2 sequences are KGHDR and SFDVKD.

The V call is TRBV2, the J call TRBJ2-5, with D perhaps TRBD2 (6 bases). Trimming cost V 6 bases and J 1 base, with 12 bases left between them. Per the germline V gene, CDR1 is SNHLY and CDR2 is FYNNEI. CDR3 length: 14 residues. The CDR3 sequence: CASREWGGQETQYF. CDR3 coding DNA: TGTGCCAGCAGGGAGTGGGGAGGCCAAGAGACCCAGTACTTC.

The genes are TRBV10-3 and TRBJ2-2; 8 nucleotides align to TRBD2. The trim removed 4 bases at V and 0 bases at J, leaving 1 base unmatched. Germline CDR1 is ENHRY and CDR2 is SYGVKD. The CDR3 has 15 amino acids. DNA of the CDR3: TGTGCCATCAGTGTAGCGGGGTCGAACACCGGGGAGCTGTTTTTT. Translation gives CAISVAGSNTGELFF.

This clonotype was counted between two and nine times. This sequence joins TRBV4-2 and TRBJ2-1; 10 bases match TRBD2. The germline V gene has CDR1 LGHNA and CDR2 YNFKEQ. The CDR3 loop spans 17 amino acids. Trimming took 0 bases from V and 6 from J; bases not matched to a gene: 8. Here the CDR3 reads CASSQDSGAGGPNEQFF. The CDR3 DNA reads as TGTGCCAGCAGCCAAGATTCAGGAGCGGGAGGGCCCAATGAGCAGTTCTTC.

This clonotype was recorded a few times. The V and J genes are TRBV29-1 and TRBJ1-2; D is uncertain. CDR3 length: 10 residues. Looked up from germline, CDR1 is SQVTM and CDR2 is ANQGSEA. Trimming removed 7 bases from V and 6 bases from J, with 9 bases in between. CDR3: CSARNDGYTF. DNA for the CDR3: TGCAGCGCTAGAAACGATGGCTACACCTTC.

This clonotype was detected only once. The chain carries TRBV10-2 and TRBJ1-6; D is perhaps TRBD1 (6 bases). Germline V CDR1 and CDR2: WSHSY, SAAADI. The ends were cut back, 0 bases at V and 10 bases at J, with 13 bases in the middle. The CDR3 is made up of 15 amino acids. The CDR3 coding sequence is TGCGCCAGCAGTGAGTCGACGGGGGGCTGGTCACCCCTCCACTTT. As protein: CASSESTGGWSPLHF.

As for this clonotype: Compared with germline, one end of the junction differs, possibly owing to a read error. V and J are TRBV29-1 and TRBJ2-1, with unresolved D. There are 14 residues in the CDR3. Germline values: CDR1 SQVTM, CDR2 ANQGSEA. CDR3 amino acids: CSVDVRGSYNVQFF. The CDR3 DNA is TGCAGCGTTGATGTGAGAGGATCCTACAATGTGCAGTTCTTC.

The chain uses TRBV18 and TRBJ1-5; perhaps TRBD1 as D (5 bases). Trimming removed 0 bases at V and 5 bases at J, with 11 bases between. The germline CDR1 and CDR2 sequences are KGHSH and LQKENI. The CDR3 has 15 amino acids. CDR3: CASSPPGREDQPQHF. For the CDR3, the DNA is TGTGCCAGCTCACCACCCGGCAGGGAGGATCAGCCCCAGCATTTT.

In the case of this clonotype: Sequence at one end of the junction differs from germline and may be a read error. CDR3 region: CSVEGGDSHEQYF. In nucleotides, the CDR3 is TGCAGCGTTGAAGGGGGTGACTCCCACGAGCAGTACTTC. The V gene is TRBV29-1, the J gene TRBJ2-7, with unresolved D. The length of the CDR3 is 13 residues. Per the germline V gene, CDR1 is SQVTM and CDR2 is ANQGSEA.

This chain links TRBV6-1 with TRBJ2-1; possible D gene TRBD2, 6 bases. The germline CDR1 and CDR2 sequences are MNHNS and SASEGT. This CDR3 contains 14 residues. Trimming cost V 6 bases and J 9 bases, with 18 bases left between them. CDR3 region: CASRAAWGESEQFF. The DNA for the CDR3 is TGTGCCAGCAGGGCCGCCTGGGGGGAATCTGAGCAGTTCTTC.

This clonotype was recorded at least ten times. The rearrangement links TRBV29-1 to TRBJ2-7; the match to TRBD2 covers 8 bases. Trimming removed 4 bases from V and 4 bases from J; junction bases left unmatched: 12. The CDR3 runs 15 residues. Per the germline V gene, CDR1 is SQVTM and CDR2 is ANQGSEA. The CDR3 coding sequence is TGCAGCGTTGTTCCCCCCAGCGGGAGCCAATACGAGCAGTACTTC. Translated: CSVVPPSGSQYEQYF.

This chain uses TRBV27 with TRBJ2-3; D is perhaps TRBD2 (5 bases). In germline, CDR1 is MNHEY, CDR2 SMNVEV (reference sequence). Deletions cut 0 bases from V and 2 bases from J, with 18 bases between. The CDR3 extends over 18 amino acids. CDR3 amino acids: CASSLSVQRMKFTDTQYF. DNA of the CDR3: TGTGCCAGCAGTTTATCGGTTCAGCGGATGAAGTTCACAGATACGCAGTATTTT.

J is TRBJ2-7 and V is TRBV27, with TRBD1 identical over 10 bases. The trim removed 3 bases at V and 8 bases at J, leaving 10 bases unmatched. CDR3 length: 15 residues. Germline CDR1 and CDR2: MNHEY and SMNVEV (reference sequence). The CDR3 is CASSFWTGGGSKQYF. The CDR3 nucleotides read TGTGCCAGCAGTTTCTGGACAGGGGGAGGAAGCAAGCAGTACTTC.